The T cell receptor (beta chain) under discussion was sequenced for a study of T cell clonality in common variable immunodeficiency (dated by TCRdb to 2014 to 2015). Most CVID patients and most healthy controls were of Caucasian heritage. Heparinized peripheral whole blood samples of about 5 to 9 ml were collected from each donor. Genomic DNA from adults with common variable immune deficiency (CVID) and from healthy adult controls was the source for sequencing TCRbeta CDR3 repertoires. The control group was made up of some 22 healthy adult volunteers (about 10 male and roughly twelve female) whose ages ranged from roughly 23 to 70 years, with a mean age of about 35. To isolate peripheral blood mononuclear cells, diluted blood was subjected to density centrifugation over Hypaque 1077 or Ficoll-Paque. Unsorted mononuclear cells served as the source of genomic DNA, which was extracted either by Qiagen column purification or by a centrifugation-based method.

Broad study findings and their caveats: According to the authors, finding the cause of the higher clonality in CVID would require sequencing the repertoires of T cell subpopulations. Fewer TCRbeta clones were shared among CVID subjects than among healthy controls (p < 0.0001). Compared with healthy controls, CVID subjects showed increased TCRbeta clonality (t-test p = 0.018), a feature most characteristic of about a third of subjects. Reportedly, TCRbeta sequences from CVID had fewer deletions and N-nucleotide insertions, and highly modified clones with 13 or more V deletions were absent from CVID. Patient heterogeneity within the CVID cohort put limits on correlating repertoire features with clinical complications. Despite equal DNA input, controls averaged roughly 80,000 unique sequences per sample versus about 32,000 in CVID samples.

Measured from the cysteine to the phenylalanine, the CDR3 is 12 residues long. The CDR3 was read in part: 27 bases, with the frame set at base 1. The V and J ends are trimmed by 1 base and 7 bases, leaving 10 bases between them. Reading the germline V gene (reference sequence) gives CDR1 GTSNPN and CDR2 SVGIG. This clone has a count of ten or more. Its target antigen remains unknown. Read data end 3 residues before the CDR3 end; the end is taken from the germline J gene. For sequencing, equivalent amounts of genomic DNA were input from CVID and control samples. For every sample, a 60 bp segment covering the rearranged TCRbeta CDR3 region was amplified and then sequenced. The immunoSEQ assay, a bias-corrected multiplex PCR with high-throughput sequencing, was employed for TCRbeta amplification. The study's own analysis went as follows. Every unique nucleotide sequence counted as a clone and was annotated with V, D and J genes, copy number and frequency. Sequences were labeled productive if in frame, and non-productive if out of frame or containing stop codons. As previously described, Shannon's entropy was used to calculate clonality. Mean CDR3 Kyte-Doolittle hydropathy was derived from the predicted amino acid sequences of productive clones. Using the R hclust function, scaled V gene usage was clustered hierarchically with Manhattan distance and complete linkage. To assess clone sharing by CDR3 amino acid sequence, 12 repertoires per group were resampled over 100 rounds. The repertoires were searched for around 70 published EBV-specific and fewer than 250 published CMV-specific TCRbeta sequences. A couple of CVID samples yielding fewer than 10,000 sequences were excluded from analysis, leaving 42 CVID repertoires. This immuneACCESS table, as held by TCRdb, lists in-frame sequences with V and J called but not all clones. Of the missing ones, under half trace to an unresolved V gene in checked studies; the others have no known cause. V and J calls plus clone size are reproduced from that table; the DNA served to infer D and trimming. The table notes around 42,000 clones here, none of them singletons. The ten largest clones represent about 3% of the sample.

Sequencing was performed on peripheral blood mononuclear cells. The chain is assembled from TRBV30 and TRBJ1-1; the D region possibly corresponds to TRBD1 (6 bases align). The clonotype originates from a person between 18 and 75 years old in good health. The CDR3 DNA, read in part, is TGTGCCTGGAGTGAAAGACAGGATGAA. Translated, this gives CAWSERQDE. The whole CDR3 protein is CAWSERQDEAFF.